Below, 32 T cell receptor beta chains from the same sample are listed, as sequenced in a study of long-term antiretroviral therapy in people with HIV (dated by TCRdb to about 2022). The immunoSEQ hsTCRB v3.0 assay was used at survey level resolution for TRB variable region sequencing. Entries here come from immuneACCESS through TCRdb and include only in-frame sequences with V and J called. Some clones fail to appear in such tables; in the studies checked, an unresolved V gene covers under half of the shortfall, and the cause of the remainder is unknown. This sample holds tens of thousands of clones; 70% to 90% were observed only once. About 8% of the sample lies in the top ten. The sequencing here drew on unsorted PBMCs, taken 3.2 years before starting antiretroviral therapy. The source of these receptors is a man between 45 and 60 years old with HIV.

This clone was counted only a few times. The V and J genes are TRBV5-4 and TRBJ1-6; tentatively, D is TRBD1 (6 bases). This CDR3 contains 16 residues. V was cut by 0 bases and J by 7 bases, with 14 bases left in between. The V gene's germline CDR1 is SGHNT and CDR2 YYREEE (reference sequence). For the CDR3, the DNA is TGTGCCAGCAGCTTGGATAGAACAGGGACCAATTCACCCCTCCACTTT. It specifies CASSLDRTGTNSPLHF.

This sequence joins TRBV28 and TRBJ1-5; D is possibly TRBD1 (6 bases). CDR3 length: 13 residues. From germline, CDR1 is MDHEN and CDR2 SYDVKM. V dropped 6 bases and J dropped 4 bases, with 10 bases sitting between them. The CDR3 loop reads CASRGHFNQPQHF. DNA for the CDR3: TGTGCCAGCAGGGGACACTTTAATCAGCCCCAGCATTTT.

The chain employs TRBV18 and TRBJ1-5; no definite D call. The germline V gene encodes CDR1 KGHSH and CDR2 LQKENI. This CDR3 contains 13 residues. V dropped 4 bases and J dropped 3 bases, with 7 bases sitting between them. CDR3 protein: CASSLQINQPQHF. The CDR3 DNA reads TGTGCCAGCTCACTCCAGATCAATCAGCCCCAGCATTTT.

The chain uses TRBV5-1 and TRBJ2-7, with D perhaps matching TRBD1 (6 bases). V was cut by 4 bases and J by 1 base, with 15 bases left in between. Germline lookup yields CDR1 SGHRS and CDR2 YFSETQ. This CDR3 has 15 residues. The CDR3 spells CASSVTGDMSYEQYF. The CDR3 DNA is TGCGCCAGCAGCGTGACCGGGGACATGTCCTACGAGCAGTACTTC.

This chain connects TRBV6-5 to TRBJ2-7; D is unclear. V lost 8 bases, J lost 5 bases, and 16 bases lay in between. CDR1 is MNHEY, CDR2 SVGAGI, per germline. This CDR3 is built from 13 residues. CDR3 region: CASPPAPLDEQYF. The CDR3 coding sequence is TGTGCCAGCCCCCCGGCTCCTTTAGACGAGCAGTACTTC.

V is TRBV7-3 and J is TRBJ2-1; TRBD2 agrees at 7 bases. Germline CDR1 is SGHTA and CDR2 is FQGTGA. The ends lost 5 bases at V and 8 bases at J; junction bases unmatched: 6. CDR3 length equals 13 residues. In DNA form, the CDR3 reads TGTGCCAGCAGCCCCGGACTAGTGCATGAGCAGTTCTTC. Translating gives CASSPGLVHEQFF.

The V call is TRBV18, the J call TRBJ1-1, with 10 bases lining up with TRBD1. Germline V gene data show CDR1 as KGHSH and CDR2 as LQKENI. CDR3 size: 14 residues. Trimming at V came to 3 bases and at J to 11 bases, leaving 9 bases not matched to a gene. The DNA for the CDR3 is TGTGCCAGCTCACCGGGGACAGGGGAGACAGACGCTTTCTTT. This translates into CASSPGTGETDAFF.

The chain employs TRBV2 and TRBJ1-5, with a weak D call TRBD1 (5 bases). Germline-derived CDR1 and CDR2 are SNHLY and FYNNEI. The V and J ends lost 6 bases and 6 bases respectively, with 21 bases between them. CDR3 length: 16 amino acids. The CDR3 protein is CASRPHPTEGPQPQHF. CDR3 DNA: TGTGCCAGCAGACCCCACCCGACAGAGGGGCCTCAGCCCCAGCATTTT.

CDR3 DNA sequence: TGTGCCAGCAGCCACGCGGGGGACTTAACTAACTATGGCTACACCTTC. Its translation: CASSHAGDLTNYGYTF. The chain carries TRBV11-1 and TRBJ1-2; tentative D call: TRBD1 (5 bases). Trimming shortened V by 5 bases and J by 0 bases, and 16 bases separated the two germline ends. This CDR3 is built from 16 residues. CDR1 and CDR2 from the germline V gene are SGHAT and FQDESV (reference sequence).

CDR3 nucleotides: TGTGCCAGCCCTGGGCCCCGAGGGGGTTCACCCCTCCACTTT. It is translated as CASPGPRGGSPLHF. The chain links TRBV7-9 to TRBJ1-6; D is perhaps TRBD1 (6 bases). V was trimmed by 8 bases and J by 9 bases, leaving 17 bases between them. Germline-derived CDR1 and CDR2 are SEHNR and FQNEAQ (reference sequence). The CDR3 loop spans 14 amino acids.

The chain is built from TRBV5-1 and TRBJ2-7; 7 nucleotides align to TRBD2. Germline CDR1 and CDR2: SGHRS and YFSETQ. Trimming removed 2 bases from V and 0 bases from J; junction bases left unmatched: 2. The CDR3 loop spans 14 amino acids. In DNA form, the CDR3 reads TGCGCCAGCAGCTTCGCGGGAGACTCCTACGAGCAGTACTTC. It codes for CASSFAGDSYEQYF.

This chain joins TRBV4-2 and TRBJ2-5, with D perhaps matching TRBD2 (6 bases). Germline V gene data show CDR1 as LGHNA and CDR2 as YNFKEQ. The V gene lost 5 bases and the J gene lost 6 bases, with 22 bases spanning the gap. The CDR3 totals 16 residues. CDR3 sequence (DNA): TGTGCCAGCAGCAAGACGACTAGTGGCATAGATAAGACCCAGTACTTC. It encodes CASSKTTSGIDKTQYF.

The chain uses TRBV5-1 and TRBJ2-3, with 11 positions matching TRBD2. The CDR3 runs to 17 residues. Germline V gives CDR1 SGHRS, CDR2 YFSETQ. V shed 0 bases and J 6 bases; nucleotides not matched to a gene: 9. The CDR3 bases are TGCGCCAGCAGCTTGGCCGGCCTAGCGGGGGGTTGGGATACGCAGTATTTT. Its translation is CASSLAGLAGGWDTQYF.

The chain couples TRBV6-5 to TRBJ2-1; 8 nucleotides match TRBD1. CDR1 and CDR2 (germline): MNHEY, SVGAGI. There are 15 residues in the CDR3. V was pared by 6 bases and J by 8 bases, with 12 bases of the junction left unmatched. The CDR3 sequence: CASRYQGASIDEQFF. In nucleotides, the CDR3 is TGTGCCAGCAGATATCAGGGGGCGAGTATCGATGAGCAGTTCTTC.

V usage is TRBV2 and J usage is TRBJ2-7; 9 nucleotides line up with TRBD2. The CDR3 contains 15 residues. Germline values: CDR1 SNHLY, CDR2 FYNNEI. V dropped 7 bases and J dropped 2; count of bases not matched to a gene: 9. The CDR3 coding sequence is TGTGCCAGCACCCCCGGACTAGCGCCGACCTACGAGCAGTACTTC. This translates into CASTPGLAPTYEQYF.

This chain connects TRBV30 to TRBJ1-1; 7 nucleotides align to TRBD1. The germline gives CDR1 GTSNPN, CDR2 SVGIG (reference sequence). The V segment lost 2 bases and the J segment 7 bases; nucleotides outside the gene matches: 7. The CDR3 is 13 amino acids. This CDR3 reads CAWSIGQAYEAFF. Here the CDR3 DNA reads TGTGCCTGGAGTATCGGACAGGCGTATGAAGCTTTCTTT.

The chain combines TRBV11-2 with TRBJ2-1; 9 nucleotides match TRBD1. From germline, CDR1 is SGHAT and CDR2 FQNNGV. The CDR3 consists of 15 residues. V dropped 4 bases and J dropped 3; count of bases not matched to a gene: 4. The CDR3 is CASSSGTGFYNEQFF. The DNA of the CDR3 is TGTGCCAGCAGCTCCGGGACAGGGTTCTACAATGAGCAGTTCTTC.

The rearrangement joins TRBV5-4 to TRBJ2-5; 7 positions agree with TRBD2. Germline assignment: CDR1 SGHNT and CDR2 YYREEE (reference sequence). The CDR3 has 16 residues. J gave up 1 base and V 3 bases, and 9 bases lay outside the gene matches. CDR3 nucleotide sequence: TGTGCCAGCAGCTCGGTCCCGGGGGGTCTCCAAGAGACCCAGTACTTC. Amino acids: CASSSVPGGLQETQYF.

The CDR3 DNA is TGTGCCAGCAGCTCAGGGACAGTCTACGAGCAGTACTTC. Translated, it gives CASSSGTVYEQYF. This chain connects TRBV7-3 to TRBJ2-7; 7 positions match TRBD1. Germline-derived CDR1 and CDR2 are SGHTA and FQGTGA. This CDR3 has 13 amino acids. V trimming: 4 bases; J trimming: 3 bases; junction bases outside the gene matches: 3.

This CDR3 is CASSASRDTQYF. The CDR3 region has the DNA TGTGCCAGCAGCGCCTCGAGAGATACGCAGTATTTT. The chain recombines TRBV7-9 with TRBJ2-3; D remains ambiguous. The CDR3 contains 12 residues. Germline CDR1 SEHNR, CDR2 FQNEAQ (reference sequence). The V end lost 5 bases, the J end lost 5 bases, and 8 bases lay between the germline ends.

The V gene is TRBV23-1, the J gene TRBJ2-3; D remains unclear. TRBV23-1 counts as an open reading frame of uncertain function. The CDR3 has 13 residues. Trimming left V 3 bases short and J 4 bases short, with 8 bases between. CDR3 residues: CASSHRWSDTQYF. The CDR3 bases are TGCGCCAGCAGTCATAGGTGGTCAGATACGCAGTATTTT.

The CDR3 is CASALPRGPYNEQFF. CDR3 DNA: TGTGCCAGCGCCCTCCCGAGGGGCCCCTACAATGAGCAGTTCTTC. The V call is TRBV7-8, the J call TRBJ2-1; perhaps D is TRBD1 or TRBD2 (5 bases each). The germline CDR1 and CDR2 sequences are SGHVS and FQNEAQ. V lost 8 bases to trimming and J lost 2 bases, with 16 bases between them. CDR3 length equals 15 residues.

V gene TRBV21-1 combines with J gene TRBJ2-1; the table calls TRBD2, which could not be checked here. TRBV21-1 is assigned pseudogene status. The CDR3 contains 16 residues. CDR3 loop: CASSKDGGCRFCEQFF. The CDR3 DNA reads TGTGCCAGCAGCAAAGATGGGGGGTGCCGTTTTTGTGAGCAGTTCTTC.

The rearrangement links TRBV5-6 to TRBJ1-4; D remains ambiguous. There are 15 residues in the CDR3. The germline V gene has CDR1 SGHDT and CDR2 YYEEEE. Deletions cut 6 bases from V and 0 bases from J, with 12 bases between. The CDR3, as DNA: TGTGCCAGCAAGGTCCAGGTCGCAACTAATGAAAAACTGTTTTTT. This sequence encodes CASKVQVATNEKLFF.

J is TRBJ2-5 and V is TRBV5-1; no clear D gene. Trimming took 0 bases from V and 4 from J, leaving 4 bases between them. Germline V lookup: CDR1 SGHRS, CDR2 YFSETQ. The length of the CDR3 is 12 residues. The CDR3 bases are TGCGCCAGCAGCTTGGGGCGAGAGACCCAGTACTTC. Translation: CASSLGRETQYF.

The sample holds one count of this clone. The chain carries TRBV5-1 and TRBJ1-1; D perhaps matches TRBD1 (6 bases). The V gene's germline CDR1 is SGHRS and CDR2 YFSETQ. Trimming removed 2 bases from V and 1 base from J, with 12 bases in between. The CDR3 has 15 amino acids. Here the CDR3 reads CASSFHSRGNTEAFF. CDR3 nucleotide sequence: TGCGCCAGCAGCTTTCATTCCAGGGGGAACACTGAAGCTTTCTTT.

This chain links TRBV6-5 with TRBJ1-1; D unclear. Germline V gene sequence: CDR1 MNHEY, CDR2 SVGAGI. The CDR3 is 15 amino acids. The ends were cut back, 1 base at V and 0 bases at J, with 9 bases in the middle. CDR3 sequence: CASSYLPYMNTEAFF. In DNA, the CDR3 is TGTGCCAGCAGTTACTTGCCCTACATGAACACTGAAGCTTTCTTT.

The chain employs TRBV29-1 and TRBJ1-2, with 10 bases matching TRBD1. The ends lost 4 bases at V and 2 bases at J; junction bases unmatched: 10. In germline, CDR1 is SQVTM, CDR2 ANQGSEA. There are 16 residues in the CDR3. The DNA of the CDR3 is TGCAGCGTTGTATGGCTCCCGGACAGGGGGAACTATGGCTACACCTTC. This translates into CSVVWLPDRGNYGYTF.

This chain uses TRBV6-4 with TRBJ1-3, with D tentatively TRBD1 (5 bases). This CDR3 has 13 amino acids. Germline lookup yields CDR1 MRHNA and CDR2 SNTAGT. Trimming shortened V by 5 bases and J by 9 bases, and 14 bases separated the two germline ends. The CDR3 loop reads CASSPPGLCTIYF. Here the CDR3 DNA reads TGTGCCAGCAGTCCCCCGGGACTGTGCACCATATATTTT.

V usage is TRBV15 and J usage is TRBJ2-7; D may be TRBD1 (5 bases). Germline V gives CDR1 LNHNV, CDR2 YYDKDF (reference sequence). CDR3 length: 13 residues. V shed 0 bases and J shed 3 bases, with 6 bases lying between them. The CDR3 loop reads CATSRDQGYEQYF. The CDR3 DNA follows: TGTGCCACCAGCAGAGATCAGGGCTACGAGCAGTACTTC.

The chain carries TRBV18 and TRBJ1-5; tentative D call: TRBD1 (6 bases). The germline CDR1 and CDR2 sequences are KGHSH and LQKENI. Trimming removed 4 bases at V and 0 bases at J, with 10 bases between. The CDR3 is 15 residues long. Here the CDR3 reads CASSLGQSSNQPQHF. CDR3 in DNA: TGTGCCAGCTCACTTGGACAGAGTAGCAATCAGCCCCAGCATTTT.

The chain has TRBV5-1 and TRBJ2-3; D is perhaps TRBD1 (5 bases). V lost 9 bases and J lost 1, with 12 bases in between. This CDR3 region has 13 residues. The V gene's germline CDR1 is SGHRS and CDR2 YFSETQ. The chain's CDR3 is CATTLQGTDTQYF. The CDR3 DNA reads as TGCGCCACCACCTTACAGGGCACAGATACGCAGTATTTT. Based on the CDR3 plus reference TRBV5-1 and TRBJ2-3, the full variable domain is KAGVTQTPRYLIKTRGQQVTLSCSPISGHRSVSWYQQTPGQGLQFLFEYFSETQRNKGNFPGRFSGRQFSNSRSEMNVSTLELGDSALYLCATTLQGTDTQYFGPGTRLTVL.